This TCR beta chain stems from a study of cytomegalovirus exposure and HLA in healthy donors. General study findings and limits: Researchers reportedly found TCR beta sequences accurately predicted most subjects' HLA-A and HLA-B alleles. Later analysis identified several of the most significant clusters that appeared linked to common viral pathogens. Sequencing artifact likely explains a cluster of highly shared sequence variants.

In the case of this clone: Its antigen is not known.

PCR was performed using 60 Vbeta and 13 Jbeta primers. The assay was immunoSEQ multiplex PCR, and TCRdb's table has in-frame clones only and misses some. The sample's table shows approximately 50,000 clones. The CDR3 spans 16 residues. Germline CDR1 and CDR2: SGHVS and FNYEAQ. Trimming stripped 4 bases from V and 5 bases from J, with 18 bases between. Material: PBMCs. The TCR originated in a male donor in good health and CMV-seropositive. The V gene is TRBV7-6, the J gene TRBJ2-1; D may be TRBD2 (6 bases). CDR3 DNA: TGTGCCAGCAGCTCCCTGACTAGTGGGGGAAACAATGAGCAGTTCTTC. Encoded protein: CASSSLTSGGNNEQFF.